This TCR beta chain comes out of a study of cytomegalovirus exposure and HLA in healthy donors. Regarding the study as a whole: Previously analyzed data showed that most TCR beta V segments were productive at a frequency of about 90% or about 30%. The study put 150 to 200 TCR beta chains on its list as cytomegalovirus-associated. There were reportedly fewer N-insertions in an Asian-associated ancestry cluster than the roughly 670-donor mean, in a later analysis.

The study ran its PCR with 60 Vbeta and 13 Jbeta primers. TCRdb keeps only in-frame clones here, not all; method: immunoSEQ multiplex PCR. The sample shows 150,000 to 200,000 clones, around 86% of them seen only once. This clone has a single count. Antigen specificity is unknown. The germline V gene encodes CDR1 MGHDK and CDR2 SYGVNS. Trimming shortened V by 6 bases and J by 6 bases, and 11 bases separated the two germline ends. The CDR3 is made up of 13 amino acids. Donors showed nominal health when sampled, although they likely had unrecorded immune exposures. The chain carries TRBV25-1 and TRBJ2-2; D possibly corresponds to TRBD2 (5 bases). This receptor was identified in a young woman in good health and CMV-seronegative. What was sequenced was PBMCs. CDR3 sequence: CASRQTGAGELFF. Written as DNA, the CDR3 is TGTGCCAGCAGACAAACCGGGGCCGGGGAGCTGTTTTTT.